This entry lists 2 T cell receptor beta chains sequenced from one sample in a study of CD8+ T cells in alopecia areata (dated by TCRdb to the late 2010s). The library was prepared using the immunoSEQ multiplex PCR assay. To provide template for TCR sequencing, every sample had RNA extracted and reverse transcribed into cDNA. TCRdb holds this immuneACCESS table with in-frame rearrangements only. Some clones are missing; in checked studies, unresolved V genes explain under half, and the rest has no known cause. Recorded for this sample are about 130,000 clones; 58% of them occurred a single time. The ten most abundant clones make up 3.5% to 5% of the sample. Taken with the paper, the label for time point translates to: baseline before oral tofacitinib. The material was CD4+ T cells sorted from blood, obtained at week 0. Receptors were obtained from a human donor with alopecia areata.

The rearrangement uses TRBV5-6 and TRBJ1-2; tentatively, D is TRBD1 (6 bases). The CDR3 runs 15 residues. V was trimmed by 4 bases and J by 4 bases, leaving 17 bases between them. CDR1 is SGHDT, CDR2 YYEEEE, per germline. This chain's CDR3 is CASSPNRDLGYGYTF. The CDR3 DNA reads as TGTGCCAGCAGCCCCAACAGGGATCTGGGCTATGGCTACACCTTC.

The CDR3 is CASSSTGFQEEPQHF. CDR3 bases: TGTGCCAGCAGCTCGACAGGGTTTCAGGAAGAGCCCCAGCATTTT. The gene calls are TRBV7-9 and TRBJ1-5; 7 bases match TRBD1. J was trimmed by 8 bases and V by 4 bases; bases with no gene match: 11. Germline assignment: CDR1 SEHNR and CDR2 FQNEAQ (reference sequence). The CDR3 extends over 15 amino acids.